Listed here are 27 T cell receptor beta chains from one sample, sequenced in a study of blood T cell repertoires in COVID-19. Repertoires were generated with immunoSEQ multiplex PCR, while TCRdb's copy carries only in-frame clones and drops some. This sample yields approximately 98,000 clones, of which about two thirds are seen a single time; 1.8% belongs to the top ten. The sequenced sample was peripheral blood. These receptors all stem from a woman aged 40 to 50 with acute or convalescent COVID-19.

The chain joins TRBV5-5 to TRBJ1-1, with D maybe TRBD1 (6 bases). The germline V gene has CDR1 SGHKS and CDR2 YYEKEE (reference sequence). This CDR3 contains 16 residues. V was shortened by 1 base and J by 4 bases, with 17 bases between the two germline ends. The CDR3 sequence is CASSLRDTYWGTEAFF. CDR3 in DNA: TGTGCCAGCAGCTTGAGGGACACTTACTGGGGCACTGAAGCTTTCTTT.

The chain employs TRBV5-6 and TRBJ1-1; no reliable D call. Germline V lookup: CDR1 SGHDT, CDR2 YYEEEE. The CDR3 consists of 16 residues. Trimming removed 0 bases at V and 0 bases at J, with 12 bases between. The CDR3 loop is CASSLAYPGMNTEAFF. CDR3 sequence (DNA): TGTGCCAGCAGCTTGGCTTATCCAGGCATGAACACTGAAGCTTTCTTT. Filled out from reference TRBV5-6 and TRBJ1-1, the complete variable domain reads DAGVTQSPTHLIKTRGQQVTLRCSPKSGHDTVSWYQQALGQGPQFIFQYYEEEERQRGNFPDRFSGHQFPNYSSELNVNALLLGDSALYLCASSLAYPGMNTEAFFGQGTRLTVV.

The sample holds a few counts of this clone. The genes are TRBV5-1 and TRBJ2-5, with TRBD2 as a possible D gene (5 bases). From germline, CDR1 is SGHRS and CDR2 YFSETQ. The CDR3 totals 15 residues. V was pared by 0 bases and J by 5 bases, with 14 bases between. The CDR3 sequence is CASSLARGSGETQYF. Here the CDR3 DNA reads TGCGCCAGCAGCTTGGCCCGGGGATCCGGGGAGACCCAGTACTTC. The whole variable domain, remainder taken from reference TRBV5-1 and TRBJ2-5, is KAGVTQTPRYLIKTRGQQVTLSCSPISGHRSVSWYQQTPGQGLQFLFEYFSETQRNKGNFPGRFSGRQFSNSRSEMNVSTLELGDSALYLCASSLARGSGETQYFGPGTRLLVL.

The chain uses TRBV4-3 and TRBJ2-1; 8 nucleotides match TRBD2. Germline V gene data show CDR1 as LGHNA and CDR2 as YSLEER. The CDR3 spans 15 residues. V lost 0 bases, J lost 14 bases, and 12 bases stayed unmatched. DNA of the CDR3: TGCGCCAGCAGCCAAGACGTCGGGTCCGGGGGGGGCGAGTTCTTC. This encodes CASSQDVGSGGGEFF.

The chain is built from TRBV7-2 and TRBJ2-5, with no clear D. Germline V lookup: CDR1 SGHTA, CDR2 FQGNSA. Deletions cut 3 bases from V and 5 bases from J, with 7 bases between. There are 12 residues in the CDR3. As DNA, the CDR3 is TGTGCCAGCAGCTTTTTCTCGGAGACCCAGTACTTC. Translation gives CASSFFSETQYF.

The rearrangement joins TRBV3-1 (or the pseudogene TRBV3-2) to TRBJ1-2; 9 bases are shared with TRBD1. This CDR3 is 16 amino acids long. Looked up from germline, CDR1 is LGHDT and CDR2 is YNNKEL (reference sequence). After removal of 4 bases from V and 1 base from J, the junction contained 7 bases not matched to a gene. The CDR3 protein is CASSPVPGQGNYGYTF. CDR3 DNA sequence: TGTGCCAGCAGCCCCGTCCCGGGACAGGGTAACTATGGCTACACCTTC.

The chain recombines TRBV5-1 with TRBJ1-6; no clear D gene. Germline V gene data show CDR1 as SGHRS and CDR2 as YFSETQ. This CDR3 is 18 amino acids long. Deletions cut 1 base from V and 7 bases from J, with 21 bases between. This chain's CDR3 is CASSLTPPGELANSPLHF. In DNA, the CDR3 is TGCGCCAGCAGCTTGACCCCACCCGGGGAGTTGGCGAATTCACCCCTCCACTTT.

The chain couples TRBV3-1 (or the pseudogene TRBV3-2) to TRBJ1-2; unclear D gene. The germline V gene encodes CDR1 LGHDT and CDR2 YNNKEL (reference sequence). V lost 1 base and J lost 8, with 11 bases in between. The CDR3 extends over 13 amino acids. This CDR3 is CASSQGGVVGYTF. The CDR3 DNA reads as TGTGCCAGCAGCCAAGGAGGCGTCGTGGGCTACACCTTC.

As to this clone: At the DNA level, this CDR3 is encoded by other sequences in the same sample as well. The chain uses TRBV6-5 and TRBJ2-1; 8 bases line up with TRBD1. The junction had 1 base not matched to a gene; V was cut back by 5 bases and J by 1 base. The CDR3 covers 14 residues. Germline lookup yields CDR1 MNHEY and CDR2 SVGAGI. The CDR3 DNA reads TGTGCCAGCAGTCGACAGGGGTCCTACAATGAGCAGTTCTTC. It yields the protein CASSRQGSYNEQFF.

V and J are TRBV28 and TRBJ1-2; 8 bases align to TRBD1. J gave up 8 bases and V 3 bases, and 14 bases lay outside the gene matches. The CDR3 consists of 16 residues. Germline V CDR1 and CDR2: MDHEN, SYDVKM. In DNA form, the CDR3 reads TGTGCCAGCAGTTTCGTTCCCGGCGGACAGGGAGGCGGCTACACCTTC. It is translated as CASSFVPGGQGGGYTF.

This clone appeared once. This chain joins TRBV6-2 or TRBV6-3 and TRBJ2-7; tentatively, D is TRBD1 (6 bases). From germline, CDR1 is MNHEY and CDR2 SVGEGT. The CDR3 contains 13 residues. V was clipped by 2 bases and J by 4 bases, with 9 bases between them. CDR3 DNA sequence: TGTGCCAGCAGTTACGTGGGGGCTTACGAGCAGTACTTC. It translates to CASSYVGAYEQYF.

CDR3 in amino acids: CASSFSGWETQYF. As DNA, the CDR3 is TGTGCCAGCAGTTTCTCGGGGTGGGAGACCCAGTACTTC. This chain connects TRBV27 to TRBJ2-5, with D possibly TRBD2 on 5 matching bases. This CDR3 region has 13 residues. Germline V gives CDR1 MNHEY, CDR2 SMNVEV (reference sequence). V was trimmed by 3 bases and J by 5 bases, leaving 10 bases between them.

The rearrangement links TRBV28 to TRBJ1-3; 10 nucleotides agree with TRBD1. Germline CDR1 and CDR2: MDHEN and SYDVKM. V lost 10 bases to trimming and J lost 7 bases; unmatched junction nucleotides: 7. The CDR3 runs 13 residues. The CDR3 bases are TGTGCCACCCGGGACAGGGGATTTAACACCATATATTTT. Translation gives CATRDRGFNTIYF. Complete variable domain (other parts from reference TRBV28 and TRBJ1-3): DVKVTQSSRYLVKRTGEKVFLECVQDMDHENMFWYRQDPGLGLRLIYFSYDVKMKEKGDIPEGYSVSREKKERFSLILESASTNQTSMYLCATRDRGFNTIYFGEGSWLTVV.

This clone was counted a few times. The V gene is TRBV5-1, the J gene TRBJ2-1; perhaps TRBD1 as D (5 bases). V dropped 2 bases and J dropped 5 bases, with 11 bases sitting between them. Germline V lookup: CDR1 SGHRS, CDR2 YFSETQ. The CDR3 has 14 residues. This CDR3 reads CASSFPGINNEQFF. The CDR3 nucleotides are TGCGCCAGCAGCTTTCCAGGGATCAACAATGAGCAGTTCTTC.

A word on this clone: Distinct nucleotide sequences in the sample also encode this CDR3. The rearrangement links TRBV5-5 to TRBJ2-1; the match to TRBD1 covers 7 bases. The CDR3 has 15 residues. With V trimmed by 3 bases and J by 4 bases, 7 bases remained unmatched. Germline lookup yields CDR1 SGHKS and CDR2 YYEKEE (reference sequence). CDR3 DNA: TGTGCCAGCAGCTCTTGGACCAGGGGGTACAATGAGCAGTTCTTC. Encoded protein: CASSSWTRGYNEQFF.

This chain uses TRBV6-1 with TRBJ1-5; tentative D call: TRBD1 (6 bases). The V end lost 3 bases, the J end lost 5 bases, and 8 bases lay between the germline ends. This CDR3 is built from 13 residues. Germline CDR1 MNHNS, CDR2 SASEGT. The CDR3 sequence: CASSDRGDQPQHF. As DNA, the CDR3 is TGTGCCAGCAGTGACAGGGGAGATCAGCCCCAGCATTTT.

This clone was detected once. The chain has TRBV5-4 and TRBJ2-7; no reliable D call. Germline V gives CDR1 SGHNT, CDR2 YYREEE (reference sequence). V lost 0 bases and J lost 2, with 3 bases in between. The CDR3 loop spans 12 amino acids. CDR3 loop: CASSLDTYEQYF. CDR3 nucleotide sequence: TGTGCCAGCAGCTTGGATACCTACGAGCAGTACTTC.

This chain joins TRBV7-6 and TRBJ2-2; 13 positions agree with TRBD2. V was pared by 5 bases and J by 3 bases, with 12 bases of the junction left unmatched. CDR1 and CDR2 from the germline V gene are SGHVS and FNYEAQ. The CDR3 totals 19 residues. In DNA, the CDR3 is TGTGCCAGCAGCCAGAGACTAGCGGGGGGATCTAGGGACACCGGGGAGCTGTTTTTT. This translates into CASSQRLAGGSRDTGELFF.

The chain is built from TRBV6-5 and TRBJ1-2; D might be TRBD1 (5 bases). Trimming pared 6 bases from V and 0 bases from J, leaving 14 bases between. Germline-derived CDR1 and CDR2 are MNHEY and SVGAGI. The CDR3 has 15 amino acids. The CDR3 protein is CASSAPGRANYGYTF. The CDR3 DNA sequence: TGTGCCAGCAGCGCCCCGGGCAGGGCTAACTATGGCTACACCTTC.

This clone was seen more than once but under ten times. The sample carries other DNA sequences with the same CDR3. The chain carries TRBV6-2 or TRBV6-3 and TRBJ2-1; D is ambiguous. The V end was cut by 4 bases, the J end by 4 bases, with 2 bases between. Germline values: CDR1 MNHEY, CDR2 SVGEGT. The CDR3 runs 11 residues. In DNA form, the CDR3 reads TGTGCCAGCAGTTTATACAATGAGCAGTTCTTC. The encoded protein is CASSLYNEQFF.

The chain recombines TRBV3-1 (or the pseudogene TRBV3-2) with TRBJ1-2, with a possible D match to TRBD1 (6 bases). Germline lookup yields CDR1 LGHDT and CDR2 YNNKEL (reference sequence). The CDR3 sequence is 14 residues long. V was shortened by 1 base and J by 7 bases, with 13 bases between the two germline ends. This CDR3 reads CASSQAPGVSGYTF. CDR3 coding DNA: TGTGCCAGCAGCCAAGCGCCAGGGGTGTCTGGCTACACCTTC.

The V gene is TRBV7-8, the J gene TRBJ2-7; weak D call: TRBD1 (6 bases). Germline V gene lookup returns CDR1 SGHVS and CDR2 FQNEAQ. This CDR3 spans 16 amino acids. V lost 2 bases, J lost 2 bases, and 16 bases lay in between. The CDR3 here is CASSLIQGQGPYEQYF. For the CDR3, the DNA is TGTGCCAGCAGCTTAATTCAGGGACAAGGGCCCTACGAGCAGTACTTC. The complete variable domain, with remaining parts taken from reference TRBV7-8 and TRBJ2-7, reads GAGVSQSPRYKVAKRGQDVALRCDPISGHVSLFWYQQALGQGPEFLTYFQNEAQLDKSGLPSDRFFAERPEGSVSTLKIQRTQQEDSAVYLCASSLIQGQGPYEQYFGPGTRLTVT.

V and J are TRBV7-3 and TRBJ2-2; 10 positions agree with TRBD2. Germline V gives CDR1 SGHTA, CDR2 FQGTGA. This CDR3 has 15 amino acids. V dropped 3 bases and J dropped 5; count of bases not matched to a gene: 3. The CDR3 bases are TGTGCCAGCAGCTTGCTAGCGGGGGAGACCGGGGAGCTGTTTTTT. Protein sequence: CASSLLAGETGELFF.

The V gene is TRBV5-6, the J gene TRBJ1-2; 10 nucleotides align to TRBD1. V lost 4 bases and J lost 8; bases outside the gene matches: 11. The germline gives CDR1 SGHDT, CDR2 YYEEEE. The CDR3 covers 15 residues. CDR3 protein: CASSGITGTGDGYTF. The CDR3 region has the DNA TGTGCCAGCAGCGGAATTACCGGGACAGGGGACGGCTACACCTTC.

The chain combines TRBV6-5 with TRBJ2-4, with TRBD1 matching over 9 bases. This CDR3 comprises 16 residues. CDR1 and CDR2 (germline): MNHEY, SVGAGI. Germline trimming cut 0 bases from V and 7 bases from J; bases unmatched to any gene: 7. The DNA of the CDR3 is TGTGCCAGCAGTTACTCCAGTTGGACAGGGGAGAACATTCAGTACTTC. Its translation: CASSYSSWTGENIQYF.

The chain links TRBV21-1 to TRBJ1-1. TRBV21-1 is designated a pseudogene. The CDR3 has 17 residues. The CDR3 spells CASSSLNSGRRGTEAFF. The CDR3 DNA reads TGTGCCAGCAGCTCTCTAAACTCCGGGCGGAGAGGGACTGAAGCTTTCTTT.

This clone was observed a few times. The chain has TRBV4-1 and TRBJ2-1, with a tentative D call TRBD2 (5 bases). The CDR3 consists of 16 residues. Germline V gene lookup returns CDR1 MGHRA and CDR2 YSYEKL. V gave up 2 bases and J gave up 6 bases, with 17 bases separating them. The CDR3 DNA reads TGCGCCAGCAGCCAATCTGAGACTCGCCGGGGCAATGAGCAGTTCTTC. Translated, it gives CASSQSETRRGNEQFF.